Below, 12 T cell receptor beta chains from the same sample are listed, as sequenced in a study of cytomegalovirus exposure and HLA in healthy donors. The PCR made use of 60 Vbeta and 13 Jbeta primers. Assay: immunoSEQ multiplex PCR; the TCRdb copy retains only in-frame clones and omits some. The sample lists more than 100,000 clones, over 60% seen once, with under 2% in the top ten. The sample comprised PBMCs. These receptors came from a female donor in good health and CMV-seropositive.

The chain links TRBV27 to TRBJ2-3; D is possibly TRBD1 (6 bases). The CDR3 length is 14 residues. The germline V gene has CDR1 MNHEY and CDR2 SMNVEV (reference sequence). Trimming shortened V by 5 bases and J by 13 bases, and 22 bases separated the two germline ends. CDR3: CASSIGQPLGYEYF. The CDR3 DNA reads TGTGCCAGCAGTATAGGACAGCCCTTGGGTTATGAGTATTTT.

This clone was seen only once. V usage is TRBV2 and J usage is TRBJ2-2; TRBD1 aligns across 8 bases. Germline CDR1 reads SNHLY; CDR2 reads FYNNEI. V lost 4 bases to trimming and J lost 0 bases; unmatched junction nucleotides: 1. The CDR3 covers 15 residues. CDR3 sequence reads: CASSAGQANTGELFF. The CDR3 DNA sequence: TGTGCCAGCAGTGCGGGACAGGCGAACACCGGGGAGCTGTTTTTT.

This chain connects TRBV5-1 to TRBJ1-2; D gene uncertain. V was clipped by 0 bases and J by 4 bases, with 10 bases between them. The length of the CDR3 is 14 residues. Germline V CDR1 and CDR2: SGHRS, YFSETQ. The DNA for the CDR3 is TGCGCCAGCAGCTTGGTTGCGGGTAGCTATGGCTACACCTTC. Amino acid sequence: CASSLVAGSYGYTF.

The V gene is TRBV6-5, the J gene TRBJ2-3, with 7 positions matching TRBD2. Germline values: CDR1 MNHEY, CDR2 SVGAGI. With V trimmed by 0 bases and J by 0 bases, 3 bases remained unmatched. The CDR3 spans 16 residues. The CDR3 loop is CASSYSPSGSTDTQYF. The CDR3 bases are TGTGCCAGCAGTTACTCGCCTAGCGGAAGCACAGATACGCAGTATTTT.

The genes are TRBV2 and TRBJ1-6; no clear D. CDR1 and CDR2 (germline): SNHLY, FYNNEI. V lost 7 bases, J lost 0 bases, and 7 bases lay in between. The CDR3 is 14 amino acids. Written as DNA, the CDR3 is TGTGCCAGCAAGTGGAGCTCCTATAATTCACCCCTCCACTTT. This encodes CASKWSSYNSPLHF. Full variable domain (remainder filled in from reference TRBV2 and TRBJ1-6): EPEVTQTPSHQVTQMGQEVILRCVPISNHLYFYWYRQILGQKVEFLVSFYNNEISEKSEIFDDQFSVERPDGSNFTLKIRSTKLEDSAMYFCASKWSSYNSPLHFGNGTRLTVT.

J is TRBJ1-1 and V is TRBV5-1; TRBD1 matches 7 bases. V trimming: 0 bases; J trimming: 0 bases; junction bases outside the gene matches: 2. CDR3 length: 15 residues. The V gene's germline CDR1 is SGHRS and CDR2 YFSETQ. The CDR3 loop reads CASSLVGQMNTEAFF. The CDR3 bases are TGCGCCAGCAGCTTGGTGGGACAGATGAACACTGAAGCTTTCTTT.

The J gene is TRBJ1-1, the V gene TRBV9, with D unresolved. Trimming cost V 0 bases and J 11 bases, with 14 bases left between them. This CDR3 has 13 amino acids. Germline lookup yields CDR1 SGDLS and CDR2 YYNGEE. The CDR3 sequence is CASSVEPETPAFF. CDR3 nucleotide sequence: TGTGCCAGCAGCGTAGAGCCCGAGACACCCGCTTTCTTT.

The chain is built from TRBV28 and TRBJ2-2; 9 positions agree with TRBD2. CDR3 length: 15 residues. Germline V gene data show CDR1 as MDHEN and CDR2 as SYDVKM. Trimming at V came to 6 bases and at J to 1 base, leaving 3 bases not matched to a gene. CDR3 amino acids: CASRDSGGNTGELFF. The DNA for the CDR3 is TGTGCCAGCAGAGATAGCGGGGGGAACACCGGGGAGCTGTTTTTT.

This chain joins TRBV6-1 and TRBJ1-1; maybe TRBD1 (5 bases). The CDR3 is made up of 15 amino acids. Germline V gene data show CDR1 as MNHNS and CDR2 as SASEGT. V dropped 2 bases and J dropped 0 bases, with 10 bases sitting between them. The CDR3 DNA is TGTGCCAGCAGTGAAAGGGGCAGCCTGAACACTGAAGCTTTCTTT. Residues: CASSERGSLNTEAFF.

This rearrangement joins TRBV5-6 to TRBJ2-7; maybe TRBD2 (5 bases). Germline lookup yields CDR1 SGHDT and CDR2 YYEEEE. V was pared by 1 base and J by 3 bases, with 11 bases between. CDR3 size: 14 residues. CDR3 DNA sequence: TGTGCCAGCAGCTTGCGGGGTTCCATCTACGAGCAGTACTTC. Its protein is CASSLRGSIYEQYF.

The genes are TRBV30 and TRBJ1-2; 7 nucleotides line up with TRBD1. CDR3 length equals 14 residues. Germline CDR1 and CDR2: GTSNPN and SVGIG (reference sequence). V was pared by 3 bases and J by 4 bases, with 8 bases of the junction left unmatched. CDR3 residues: CAWSVDRIGYGYTF. CDR3 DNA sequence: TGTGCCTGGAGCGTGGACAGGATTGGCTATGGCTACACCTTC.

The J gene is TRBJ2-2, the V gene TRBV7-2; the match to TRBD2 covers 7 bases. Trimming took 10 bases from V and 4 from J; bases not matched to a gene: 6. There are 13 residues in the CDR3. The germline gives CDR1 SGHTA, CDR2 FQGNSA. DNA of the CDR3: TGTGCCACCTCGGCTAGCGGCACCGGGGAGCTGTTTTTT. Translated: CATSASGTGELFF.